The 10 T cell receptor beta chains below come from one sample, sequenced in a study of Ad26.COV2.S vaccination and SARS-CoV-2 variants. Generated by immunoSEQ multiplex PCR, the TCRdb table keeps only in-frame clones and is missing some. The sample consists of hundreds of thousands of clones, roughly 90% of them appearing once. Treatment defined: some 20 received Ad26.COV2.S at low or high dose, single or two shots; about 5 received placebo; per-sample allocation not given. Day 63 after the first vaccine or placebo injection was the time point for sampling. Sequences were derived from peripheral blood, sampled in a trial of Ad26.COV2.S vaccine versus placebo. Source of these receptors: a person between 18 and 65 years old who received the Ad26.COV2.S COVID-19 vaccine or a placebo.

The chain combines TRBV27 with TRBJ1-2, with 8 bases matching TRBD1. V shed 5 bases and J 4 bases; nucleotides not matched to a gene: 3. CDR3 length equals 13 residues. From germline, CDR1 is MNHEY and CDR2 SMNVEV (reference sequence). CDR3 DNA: TGTGCCAGCAGTACAGGGGGTTTCTATGGCTACACCTTC. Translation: CASSTGGFYGYTF.

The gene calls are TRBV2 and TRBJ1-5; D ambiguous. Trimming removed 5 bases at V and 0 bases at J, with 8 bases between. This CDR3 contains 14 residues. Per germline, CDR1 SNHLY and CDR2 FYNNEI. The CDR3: CASSSQYSNQPQHF. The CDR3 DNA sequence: TGTGCCAGCAGTTCTCAGTATAGCAATCAGCCCCAGCATTTT.

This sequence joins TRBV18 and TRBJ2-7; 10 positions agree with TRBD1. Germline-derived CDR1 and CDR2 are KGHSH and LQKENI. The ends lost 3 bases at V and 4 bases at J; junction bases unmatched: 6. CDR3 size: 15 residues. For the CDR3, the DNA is TGTGCCAGCTCACCCGGACAGGGGGTTGGGTACGAGCAGTACTTC. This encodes CASSPGQGVGYEQYF.

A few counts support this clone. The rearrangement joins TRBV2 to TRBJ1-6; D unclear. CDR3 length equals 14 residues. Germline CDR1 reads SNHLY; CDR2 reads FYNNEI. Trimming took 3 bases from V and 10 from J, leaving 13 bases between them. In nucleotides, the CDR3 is TGTGCCAGCAGTGACGGAGGTTATCAATCACCCCTCCACTTT. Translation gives CASSDGGYQSPLHF.

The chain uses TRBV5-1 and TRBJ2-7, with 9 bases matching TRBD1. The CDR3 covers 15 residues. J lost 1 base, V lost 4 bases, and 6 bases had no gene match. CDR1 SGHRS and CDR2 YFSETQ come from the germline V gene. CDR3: CASSPGQGISYEQYF. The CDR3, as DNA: TGCGCCAGCAGCCCAGGACAGGGGATATCCTACGAGCAGTACTTC. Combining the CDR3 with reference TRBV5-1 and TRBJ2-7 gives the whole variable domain KAGVTQTPRYLIKTRGQQVTLSCSPISGHRSVSWYQQTPGQGLQFLFEYFSETQRNKGNFPGRFSGRQFSNSRSEMNVSTLELGDSALYLCASSPGQGISYEQYFGPGTRLTVT.

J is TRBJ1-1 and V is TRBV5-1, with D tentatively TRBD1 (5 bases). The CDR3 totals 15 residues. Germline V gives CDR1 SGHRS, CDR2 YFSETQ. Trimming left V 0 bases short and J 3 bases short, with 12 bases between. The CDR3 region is CASSLGGRADTEAFF. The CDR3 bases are TGCGCCAGCAGCTTGGGAGGCAGGGCGGACACTGAAGCTTTCTTT.

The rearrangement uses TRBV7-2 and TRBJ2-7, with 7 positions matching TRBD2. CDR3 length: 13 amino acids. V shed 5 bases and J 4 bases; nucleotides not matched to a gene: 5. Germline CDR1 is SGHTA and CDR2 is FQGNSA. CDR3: CASSAAGWYEQYF. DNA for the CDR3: TGTGCCAGCAGCGCAGCGGGATGGTACGAGCAGTACTTC.

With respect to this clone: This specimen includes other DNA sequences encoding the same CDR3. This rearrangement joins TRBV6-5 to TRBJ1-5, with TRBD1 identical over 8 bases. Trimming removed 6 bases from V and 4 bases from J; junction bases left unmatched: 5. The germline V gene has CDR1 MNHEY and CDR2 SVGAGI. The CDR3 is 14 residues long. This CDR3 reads CASSTGGRNQPQHF. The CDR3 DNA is TGTGCCAGCAGCACAGGGGGGAGGAATCAGCCCCAGCATTTT.

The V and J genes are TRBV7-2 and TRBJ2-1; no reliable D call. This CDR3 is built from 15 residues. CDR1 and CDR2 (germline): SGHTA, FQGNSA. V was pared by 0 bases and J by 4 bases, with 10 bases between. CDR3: CASSLAPDGYNEQFF. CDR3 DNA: TGTGCCAGCAGCTTAGCCCCTGACGGATACAATGAGCAGTTCTTC.

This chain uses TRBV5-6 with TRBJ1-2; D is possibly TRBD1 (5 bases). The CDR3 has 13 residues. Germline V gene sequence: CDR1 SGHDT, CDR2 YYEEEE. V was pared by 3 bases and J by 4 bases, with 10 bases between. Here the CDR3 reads CASSSGGFYGYTF. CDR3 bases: TGTGCCAGCAGCTCGGGGGGGTTCTATGGCTACACCTTC.